The next 15 T cell receptor beta chains were all read from a single sample in a study of technical replicates of blood from several donors. Using immunoSEQ multiplex PCR, the repertoire was profiled, and TCRdb retains in-frame clones only, with some absent. The data contain about 60,000 clones, 80% to 90% of them seen just once; the ten biggest clones take up about 5%. Sequenced material: PBMCs. The receptors were gathered from a human donor in good health. Some clones in this sample may be carry-over from other donors' samples.

DNA for the CDR3: TGTGCCAGCGCTAGGGACAGGGGTTACGAGCAGTACTTC. Its protein product is CASARDRGYEQYF. V usage is TRBV27 and J usage is TRBJ2-7; 10 bases fit TRBD1. Germline lookup yields CDR1 MNHEY and CDR2 SMNVEV (reference sequence). CDR3 length: 13 amino acids. J lost 4 bases, V lost 8 bases, and 5 bases had no gene match.

V usage is TRBV11-3 and J usage is TRBJ2-1; 9 positions match TRBD2. The CDR3 is 15 amino acids. Germline assignment: CDR1 SGHNT and CDR2 YENEEA. The ends lost 1 base at V and 2 bases at J; junction bases unmatched: 0. The DNA for the CDR3 is TGTGCCAGCAGCTTAGTAGCGGGGGCCTACAATGAGCAGTTCTTC. Its protein is CASSLVAGAYNEQFF.

The chain couples TRBV5-8 to TRBJ1-2, with D perhaps matching TRBD1 (5 bases). Trimming took 0 bases from V and 4 from J, leaving 19 bases between them. The germline V gene encodes CDR1 SGHTS and CDR2 YDEGEE. The CDR3 runs 17 residues. The CDR3 is CASSLAQGAVIVYGYTF. Written as DNA, the CDR3 is TGTGCCAGCAGCTTGGCCCAGGGTGCTGTAATTGTCTATGGCTACACCTTC. The variable domain in full, completed from reference TRBV5-8 and TRBJ1-2, reads EAGVTQSPTHLIKTRGQQATLRCSPISGHTSVYWYQQALGLGLQFLLWYDEGEERNRGNFPPRFSGRQFPNYSSELNVNALELEDSALYLCASSLAQGAVIVYGYTFGSGTRLTVV.

This chain joins TRBV18 and TRBJ1-2; 8 bases map to TRBD1. The germline gives CDR1 KGHSH, CDR2 LQKENI. This CDR3 has 14 residues. V gave up 6 bases and J gave up 5 bases; unmatched junction bases: 8. CDR3 bases: TGTGCCAGCTCCCAAGTTGGACAGGGATATGGCTACACCTTC. Translating it yields CASSQVGQGYGYTF. Based on the CDR3 plus reference TRBV18 and TRBJ1-2, the full variable domain is NAGVMQNPRHLVRRRGQEARLRCSPMKGHSHVYWYRQLPEEGLKFMVYLQKENIIDESGMPKERFSAEFPKEGPSILRIQQVVRGDSAAYFCASSQVGQGYGYTFGSGTRLTVV.

V usage is TRBV4-3 and J usage is TRBJ2-7; D gene ambiguous. In germline, CDR1 is LGHNA, CDR2 YSLEER. This CDR3 has 15 amino acids. V was cut by 4 bases and J by 5 bases, with 18 bases left in between. The CDR3 nucleotides read TGCGCCAGCAGCCCGTCGGCCTCAGGATGGAACGAGCAGTACTTC. Protein product: CASSPSASGWNEQYF.

This CDR3 is CASSPRTAGFSNQPQHF. CDR3 in DNA: TGTGCCAGCAGCCCGAGGACAGCAGGCTTTAGCAATCAGCCCCAGCATTTT. The chain is built from TRBV7-2 and TRBJ1-5, with D tentatively TRBD1 (6 bases). V was trimmed by 5 bases and J by 0 bases, leaving 17 bases between them. CDR3 length: 17 residues. Germline V gene data show CDR1 as SGHTA and CDR2 as FQGNSA.

The rearrangement links TRBV12-5 to TRBJ2-5; D is unresolved. V lost 5 bases, J lost 4 bases, and 17 bases lay in between. The CDR3 covers 15 residues. Germline V CDR1 and CDR2: LGHNT, FRNRAP. In DNA, the CDR3 is TGTGCTAGTGGTCCAGGTGTCGTGGGCCCAGAGACCCAGTACTTC. This encodes CASGPGVVGPETQYF.

The rearrangement joins TRBV7-2 to TRBJ1-5; D remains unclear. With 0 bases removed from V and 5 bases from J, the gap between germline ends came to 8 bases. Germline CDR1 reads SGHTA; CDR2 reads FQGNSA. There are 14 residues in the CDR3. Here the CDR3 reads CASSLALRDQPQHF. CDR3 nucleotide sequence: TGTGCCAGCAGCTTAGCTTTGCGGGATCAGCCCCAGCATTTT.

This clone was seen only a few times. The rearrangement uses TRBV19 and TRBJ1-5; unclear D gene. Germline CDR1 and CDR2: LNHDA and SQIVND (reference sequence). The CDR3 loop spans 12 amino acids. The V end lost 9 bases, the J end lost 3 bases, and 9 bases lay between the germline ends. The CDR3 loop reads CASSVFNQPQHF. The CDR3 nucleotides read TGTGCCAGCTCGGTGTTCAATCAGCCCCAGCATTTT. Using reference TRBV19 and TRBJ1-5 for the parts outside the CDR3, the full variable domain is DGGITQSPKYLFRKEGQNVTLSCEQNLNHDAMYWYRQDPGQGLRLIYYSQIVNDFQKGDIAEGYSVSREKKESFPLTVTSAQKNPTAFYLCASSVFNQPQHFGDGTRLSIL.

This chain links TRBV11-3 with TRBJ2-2; TRBD1 might be the D (6 bases). The germline V gene encodes CDR1 SGHNT and CDR2 YENEEA. V was pared by 0 bases and J by 6 bases, with 8 bases between. This CDR3 spans 14 amino acids. The CDR3 loop reads CASSLDRGAGELFF. The CDR3 DNA reads as TGTGCCAGCAGCTTAGACAGGGGCGCCGGGGAGCTGTTTTTT.

The genes are TRBV7-6 and TRBJ2-3; the match to TRBD2 covers 14 bases. The germline CDR1 and CDR2 sequences are SGHVS and FNYEAQ. The CDR3 extends over 18 amino acids. V lost 1 base to trimming and J lost 1 base; unmatched junction nucleotides: 4. CDR3 protein: CASSLEPGLAGGTDTQYF. In nucleotides, the CDR3 is TGTGCCAGCAGCTTAGAGCCGGGACTAGCGGGAGGCACAGATACGCAGTATTTT.

This clone has a single count. The chain links TRBV4-1 to TRBJ1-2; D gene uncertain. The CDR3 extends over 14 amino acids. Trimming removed 0 bases from V and 4 bases from J, with 9 bases in between. Germline V CDR1 and CDR2: MGHRA, YSYEKL. The CDR3 coding sequence is TGCGCCAGCAGCCAAGATTCACCAGGCTATGGCTACACCTTC. Its protein product is CASSQDSPGYGYTF.

This clone was observed a single time. V usage is TRBV4-2 and J usage is TRBJ2-1; 10 bases match TRBD1. V was pared by 3 bases and J by 4 bases, with 3 bases of the junction left unmatched. This CDR3 has 15 amino acids. From germline, CDR1 is LGHNA and CDR2 YNFKEQ. This chain's CDR3 is CASSQAGQGYNEQFF. CDR3 DNA: TGTGCCAGCAGCCAGGCGGGACAGGGGTACAATGAGCAGTTCTTC.

V usage is TRBV19 and J usage is TRBJ1-2; TRBD1 is a possible D gene (6 bases). The CDR3 sequence is 15 residues long. Germline V lookup: CDR1 LNHDA, CDR2 SQIVND (reference sequence). V lost 5 bases, J lost 8 bases, and 21 bases lay in between. The CDR3 nucleotides read TGTGCCAGTAGTCCCCAAGGACAGTCATTAGTGGGCTACACCTTC. Translating it yields CASSPQGQSLVGYTF.

This rearrangement joins TRBV11-2 to TRBJ1-1; the D gene is possibly TRBD1 (6 bases). Germline V gene lookup returns CDR1 SGHAT and CDR2 FQNNGV. V shed 5 bases and J shed 3 bases, with 19 bases lying between them. This CDR3 is built from 16 residues. CDR3 DNA: TGTGCCAGCAGCCTGGGGACAAACCCCCCGCACACTGAAGCTTTCTTT. Translated, it gives CASSLGTNPPHTEAFF.